This TCR beta chain was sequenced for a study of OX40 agonist ivuxolimab in advanced cancers. Only in-frame clones appear in the TCRdb table, and some are missing; sequencing was by immunoSEQ multiplex PCR. In the table there are some 150,000 clones, approximately 90% of which are singletons. Turning to this clone: The antigen remains unidentified.

This CDR3 contains 15 residues. The V end was cut by 5 bases, the J end by 2 bases, with 18 bases between. Germline V CDR1 and CDR2: SQVTM, ANQGSEA. Study-wide results and limits: Expanded clones were, on average, more numerous in CD8+ T cells than in CD4+.

At baseline, cycle 4 day 1, and cycle 7 day 1, blood was sampled. The TCR was taken from an adult with an advanced solid tumor such as melanoma, head and neck, liver or kidney cancer. The starting material was CD4+ or CD8+ T cells sorted from blood, obtained in a trial of the OX40 agonist ivuxolimab. The chain couples TRBV29-1 to TRBJ1-2; D not certain. This CDR3 reads CSVSSLIKGNYGYTF. The CDR3 DNA sequence: TGCAGCGTTTCCTCTTTAATAAAGGGCAACTATGGCTACACCTTC.